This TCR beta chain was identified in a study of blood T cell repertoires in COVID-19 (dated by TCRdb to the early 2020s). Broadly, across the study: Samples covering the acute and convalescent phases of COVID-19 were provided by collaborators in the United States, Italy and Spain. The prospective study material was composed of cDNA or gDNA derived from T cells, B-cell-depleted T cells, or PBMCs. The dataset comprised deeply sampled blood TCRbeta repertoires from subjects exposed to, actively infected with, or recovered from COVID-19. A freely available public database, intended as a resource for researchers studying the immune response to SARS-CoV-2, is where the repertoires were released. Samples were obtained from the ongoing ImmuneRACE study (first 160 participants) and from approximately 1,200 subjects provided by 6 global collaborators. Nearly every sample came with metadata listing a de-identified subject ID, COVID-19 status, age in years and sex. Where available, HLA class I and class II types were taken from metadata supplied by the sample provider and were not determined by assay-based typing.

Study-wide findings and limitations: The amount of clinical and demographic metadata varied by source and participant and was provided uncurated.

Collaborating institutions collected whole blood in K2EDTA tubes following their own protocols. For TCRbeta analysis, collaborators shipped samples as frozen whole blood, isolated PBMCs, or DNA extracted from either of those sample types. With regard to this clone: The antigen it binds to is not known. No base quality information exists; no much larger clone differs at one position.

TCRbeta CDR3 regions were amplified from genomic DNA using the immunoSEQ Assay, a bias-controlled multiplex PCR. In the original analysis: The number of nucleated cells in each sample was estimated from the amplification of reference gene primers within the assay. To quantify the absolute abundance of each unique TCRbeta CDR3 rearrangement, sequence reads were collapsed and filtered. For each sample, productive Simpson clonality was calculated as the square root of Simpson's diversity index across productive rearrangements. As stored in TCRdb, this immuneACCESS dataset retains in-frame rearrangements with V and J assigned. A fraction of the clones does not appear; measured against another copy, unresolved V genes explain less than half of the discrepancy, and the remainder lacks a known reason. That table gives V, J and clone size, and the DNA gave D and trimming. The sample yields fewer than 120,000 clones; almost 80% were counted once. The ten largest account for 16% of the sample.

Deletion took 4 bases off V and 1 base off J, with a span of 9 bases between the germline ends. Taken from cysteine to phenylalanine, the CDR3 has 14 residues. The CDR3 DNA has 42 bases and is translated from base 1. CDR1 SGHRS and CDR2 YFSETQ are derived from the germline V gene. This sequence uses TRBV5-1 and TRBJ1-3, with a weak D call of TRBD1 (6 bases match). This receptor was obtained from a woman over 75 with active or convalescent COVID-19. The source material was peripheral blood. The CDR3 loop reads CASSDTGSGNTIYF. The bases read TGCGCCAGCAGCGATACAGGGTCTGGAAACACCATATATTTT.